The 4 T cell receptor beta chains below all came from one sample that was sequenced in a study of Ad26.COV2.S vaccination and SARS-CoV-2 variants. Repertoires were generated with immunoSEQ multiplex PCR, while TCRdb's copy carries only in-frame clones and drops some. The sample records about 350,000 clones, about 91% being singletons. The specimen was peripheral blood, collected after recovery from COVID-19. The receptors were sampled from a human donor who had recovered from COVID-19.

With respect to this clone: An end of the junction does not agree with germline; a read error may underlie this. The rearrangement links TRBV7-3 to TRBJ2-1; D is unclear. Germline V gene sequence: CDR1 SGHTA, CDR2 FQGTGA. There are 14 residues in the CDR3. CDR3 sequence reads: CASSLTPGYYEQFF. In DNA, the CDR3 is TGTGCCAGCAGCTTAACCCCGGGCTACTATGAGCAGTTCTTC.

This rearrangement joins TRBV6-6 to TRBJ1-6; D perhaps matches TRBD1 (5 bases). Germline V gives CDR1 MNHNY, CDR2 SVGAGI (reference sequence). V was clipped by 4 bases and J by 0 bases, with 10 bases between them. This CDR3 contains 16 residues. CDR3 amino acids: CASSLPGSSYNSPLHF. CDR3 DNA sequence: TGTGCCAGCAGTTTACCAGGGAGCTCCTATAATTCACCCCTCCACTTT.

V usage is TRBV7-2 and J usage is TRBJ1-1; perhaps TRBD1 as D (5 bases). The germline CDR1 and CDR2 sequences are SGHTA and FQGNSA. The V end was cut by 5 bases, the J end by 0 bases, with 16 bases between. This CDR3 spans 16 amino acids. CDR3 DNA sequence: TGTGCCAGCAGCCAAGAAATTTCGGACATGAACACTGAAGCTTTCTTT. It translates to CASSQEISDMNTEAFF. Filled out from reference TRBV7-2 and TRBJ1-1, the complete variable domain reads GAGVSQSPSNKVTEKGKDVELRCDPISGHTALYWYRQSLGQGLEFLIYFQGNSAPDKSGLPSDRFSAERTGGSVSTLTIQRTQQEDSAVYLCASSQEISDMNTEAFFGQGTRLTVV.

This chain connects TRBV5-1 to TRBJ2-2, with D uncertain. The CDR3 runs 13 residues. Germline V lookup: CDR1 SGHRS, CDR2 YFSETQ. The germline V and J ends were trimmed by 0 bases and 7 bases, with 7 bases remaining between them. The CDR3 DNA reads TGCGCCAGCAGCTTGGAGGTCAGCGGGGAGCTGTTTTTT. It yields the protein CASSLEVSGELFF.